The TCR beta chain described here comes from a study of blood T cell repertoires in COVID-19. About the research overall: From T cells, B-cell-depleted T cells, or PBMCs came the material, which was cDNA or gDNA.

Per the authors' pipeline: Scientists estimated how many nucleated cells there were by amplifying reference gene primers. Clones were sequenced by immunoSEQ multiplex PCR, and TCRdb holds only the in-frame ones, with some missing. V, J and clone size reflect that table, while D and trimming were determined from the DNA. The sample lists about 200,000 clones, about 85% seen once, with around 5% in the top ten. The V segment lost 7 bases and the J segment 3 bases; nucleotides outside the gene matches: 4. Germline-derived CDR1 and CDR2 are SQVTM and ANQGSEA. The CDR3 runs to 12 residues. The sequencing sample was made of peripheral blood. The chain employs TRBV29-1 and TRBJ2-7, with TRBD1 identical over 9 bases. This clonotype was obtained from an elderly woman with acute or convalescent COVID-19. The DNA for the CDR3 is TGCAGCGCTAAGACAGGGGGCTACGAGCAGTACTTC. Translating gives CSAKTGGYEQYF.